This is a list of T cell receptor beta chains from one sample in a study of blood T cell repertoires in COVID-19. The repertoire was sequenced with immunoSEQ multiplex PCR; TCRdb's copy has only in-frame clones and lacks some. The table shows roughly 230,000 clones, with more than 75% occurring only once. The material sequenced was PBMCs or T cells enriched from blood (not recorded which). The receptors here all came from a woman aged 45-60 years who had been exposed to COVID-19. The CDR3 runs from the conserved cysteine through the conserved F or W. Fields, in order: CDR3 DNA, CDR3 protein, J gene, D gene, CDR3 length, V gene. A D gene is named only where the DNA matches it firmly.

TGTGCCAGCAGCTTGTTGGGCATCAGCTATGGCTACACCTTC | CASSLLGISYGYTF | TRBJ1-2 | - | 14 | TRBV5-4
TGTGCCATCAGTGACCCCCAGGGAAATGGCTACACCTTC | CAISDPQGNGYTF | TRBJ1-2 | - | 13 | TRBV10-3
TGTGCCAGCAGTTTATCGAAGGGGACTCCCTCCTACGAGCAGTACTTC | CASSLSKGTPSYEQYF | TRBJ2-7 | - | 16 | TRBV27
TGCAGCGTTGACGACTCCGGGTCGAATCAGCCCCAGCATTTT | CSVDDSGSNQPQHF | TRBJ1-5 | - | 14 | TRBV29-1
TGTGCTAGTGGTCCGGGACAGGGCCAAGAGACCCAGTACTTC | CASGPGQGQETQYF | TRBJ2-5 | TRBD1 | 14 | TRBV12-5
TGTGCCAGCAGCCAAGATCCTACGAGGCCCCAGCATTTT | CASSQDPTRPQHF | TRBJ1-5 | - | 13 | TRBV3-1/TRBV3-2
TGTGCCAGCCCGACAGGGGACGTACCTAACTATGGCTACACCTTC | CASPTGDVPNYGYTF | TRBJ1-2 | TRBD1 | 15 | TRBV2
TGTGCCAGCAGTGTGCTCGGAGTCACCATATATTTT | CASSVLGVTIYF | TRBJ1-3 | - | 12 | TRBV2
TGTGCCAGTAGTATTTCCGGGGGACTCAACTATGGCTACACCTTC | CASSISGGLNYGYTF | TRBJ1-2 | - | 15 | TRBV19
TGTGCCAGCAGGGGCAGGGTTGGAGCTTTCTTT | CASRGRVGAFF | TRBJ1-1 | - | 11 | TRBV28
TGTGCCAGCAGGGGACGGGGGGGCATCACAGATACGCAGTATTTT | CASRGRGGITDTQYF | TRBJ2-3 | TRBD2 | 15 | TRBV2
TGTGCCACCAGCAGAGATCCCGGGGGGAGCTATAGCAATCAGCCCCAGCATTTT | CATSRDPGGSYSNQPQHF | TRBJ1-5 | - | 18 | TRBV15
TGTGCCAGTAGTATAGATCTAGCTTCGGGGGGAAAACTGTTTTTT | CASSIDLASGGKLFF | TRBJ1-4 | - | 15 | TRBV19
TGTGCTAGTGGCCGGGGACAGGGAGTTAACGAGCAGTACTTC | CASGRGQGVNEQYF | TRBJ2-7 | TRBD1 | 14 | TRBV12-5
TGTGCCACCAGTGACTCGCGACAGGGTAAAGCTTTCTTT | CATSDSRQGKAFF | TRBJ1-1 | TRBD1 | 13 | TRBV24-1
TGTGCCAGCATCCGGCCCGGAGGGACCACCGGGGAGCTGTTTTTT | CASIRPGGTTGELFF | TRBJ2-2 | - | 15 | TRBV2
TGTGCCAGCAGCTTAGGCCCTAGACTAGAAGGGGAGACCCAGTACTTC | CASSLGPRLEGETQYF | TRBJ2-5 | - | 16 | TRBV7-3
TGTGCCAGCAGCTACGGGACAGATCTCTACGAGCAGTACTTC | CASSYGTDLYEQYF | TRBJ2-7 | TRBD1 | 14 | TRBV4-2
TGTGCCAGCAGCTTGGGACTAGCGAACACCGGGGAGCTGTTTTTT | CASSLGLANTGELFF | TRBJ2-2 | TRBD2 | 15 | TRBV7-3
TGTGCCAGCCAAGACTCCGGAAAACTGTTTTTT | CASQDSGKLFF | TRBJ1-4 | - | 11 | TRBV2
TGTGCCAGCAGCTATGGGACTAGCGGGTATGAGCAGTTCTTC | CASSYGTSGYEQFF | TRBJ2-1 | TRBD2 | 14 | TRBV7-8
TGTGCCACCAGTCTGCGGAACACTGAAGCTTTCTTT | CATSLRNTEAFF | TRBJ1-1 | - | 12 | TRBV12-3/TRBV12-4